This T cell receptor beta chain stems from a study of T-cell memory formation after mild COVID-19. About this clonotype: Its antigen remains unidentified.

The V gene's germline CDR1 is SGHDT and CDR2 YYEEEE. Trimming removed 7 bases from V and 4 bases from J, with 18 bases in between. CDR3 length equals 15 residues. TCRdb re-analysed the 5' RACE reads in MiXCR, keeping a single row per CDR3 protein. The data contain around 420,000 distinct CDR3 sequences, approximately 24% of them singletons. Overall study findings and caveats: From day 15 to 85, contracting clones were balanced between CD4 and CD8, whereas later expanders leaned toward CD4+. Some clones that responded were present in memory (sampled pre-infection), which suggests cross-reactive memory joined. Nothing showed for sure that second-wave clones peaking on day 37 were SARS-CoV-2 specific.

The TCR originated in an adult woman who had mild COVID-19 (a few samples of this study predate the infection). Cell type and time point are not known. The chain combines TRBV5-6 with TRBJ2-1; D not certain. The sample was PBMCs or a T cell subset sorted from them (not recorded which). The CDR3 is CASFSRTLGYNEQFF. CDR3 sequence (DNA): TGTGCCAGCTTTTCTCGGACGTTGGGATACAATGAGCAGTTCTTC.